The present TCR beta chain was sequenced within a study of early T cells in non-severe SARS-CoV-2 infection. Study-wide context: Sequenced material consisted of bulk RNA (from unsorted whole blood), and chains were unpaired.

V was cut by 3 bases and J by 5 bases, with 11 bases left in between. Germline CDR1 and CDR2: KGHSH and LQKENI. The CDR3 has 13 amino acids. TCRdb ran MiXCR on the 5' RACE reads and lists one entry per CDR3 protein. The top ten clones hold about 20% of a sample with fewer than 65,000 distinct CDR3 sequences, roughly 8.8% of them seen once. This chain links TRBV18 with TRBJ2-7, with D perhaps matching TRBD1 or TRBD2 (5 bases each). The TCR originated in an adult who was a healthcare worker with PCR-confirmed SARS-CoV-2 infection or an uninfected control (not recorded which). Material: whole blood. CDR3 sequence: CASSPRGEDEQYF. CDR3 in DNA: TGTGCCAGCTCACCGAGGGGTGAGGACGAGCAGTACTTC.